The clone carrying this T cell receptor (beta chain) has a handful of counts. The antigen is not known. These data are taken from a study of T cell responses to AZD1222 COVID-19 vaccine. Broader study findings: With dominance at 160-218 and 743-854, vaccine-associated CD4 TCRs spanned spike. Spike-specific TCR breadth and depth both grew after two AZD1222 doses.

CDR1 is SNHLY, CDR2 FYNNEI, per germline. The CDR3 runs 15 residues. Trimming cost V 8 bases and J 3 bases, with 17 bases left between them. The protocol was immunoSEQ multiplex PCR, while the TCRdb copy is restricted to in-frame clones and leaves out a portion. The profile covers 100,000 to 120,000 clones, with around 80% appearing a single time and 3.5% to 5.5% taken by the ten largest. Sequencing used peripheral blood, obtained on day 0 of AZD1222 vaccination. The chain combines TRBV2 with TRBJ2-1; D call uncertain. This receptor was identified in an adult in good health. Here the CDR3 DNA reads TGTGCCAGCGGAGCCCCACAGCGCGTCTACAATGAGCAGTTCTTC. Encoded protein: CASGAPQRVYNEQFF.